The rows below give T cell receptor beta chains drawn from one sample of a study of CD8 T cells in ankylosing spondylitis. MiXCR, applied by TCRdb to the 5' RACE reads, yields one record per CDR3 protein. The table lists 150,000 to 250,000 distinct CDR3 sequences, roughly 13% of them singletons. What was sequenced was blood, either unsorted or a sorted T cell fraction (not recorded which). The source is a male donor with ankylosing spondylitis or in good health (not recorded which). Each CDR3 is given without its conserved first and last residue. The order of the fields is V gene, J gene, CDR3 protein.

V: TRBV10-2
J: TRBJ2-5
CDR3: ASSETGVQETQY

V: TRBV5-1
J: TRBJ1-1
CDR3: ASSLSETVNTEAF

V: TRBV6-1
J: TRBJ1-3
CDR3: ASANRGAGNTIY

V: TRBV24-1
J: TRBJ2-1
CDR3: ATSDGVYNEQF

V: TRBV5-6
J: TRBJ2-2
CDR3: ASSPAGQGAAGELF

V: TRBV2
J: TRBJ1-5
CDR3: ASSDRKTGYSNQPQH

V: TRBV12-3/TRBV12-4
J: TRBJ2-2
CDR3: ASRDTGTLPEGNTGELF

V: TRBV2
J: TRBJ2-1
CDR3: ASRIGTSGKAEQF

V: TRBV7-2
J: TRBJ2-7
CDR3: ASSSPSGTGYEQY

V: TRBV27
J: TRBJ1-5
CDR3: ASKTGGRPQH

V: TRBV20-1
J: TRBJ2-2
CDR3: SASSPGQNTGELF

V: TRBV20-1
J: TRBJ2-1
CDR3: SARDRAGGPLSNEQF

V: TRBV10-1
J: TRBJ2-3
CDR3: ASSAGETDTQY

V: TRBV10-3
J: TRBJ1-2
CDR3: AISPRDRDDGYT

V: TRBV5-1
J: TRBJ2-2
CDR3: ASSLDPTGELF

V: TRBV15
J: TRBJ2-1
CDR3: ATSRQLTGGSSYNEQF

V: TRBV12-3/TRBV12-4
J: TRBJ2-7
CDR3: ASSFEAGSYEQY

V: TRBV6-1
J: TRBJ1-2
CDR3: ASSTPGQAHGYT

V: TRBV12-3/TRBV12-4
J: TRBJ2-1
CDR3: ASRTSGSVNEQF

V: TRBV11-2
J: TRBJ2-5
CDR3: ASGNQAGTGEETQY

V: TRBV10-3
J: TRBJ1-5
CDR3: AISESHRDRGNQPQH

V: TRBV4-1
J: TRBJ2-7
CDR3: ASSPQGNSYEQY

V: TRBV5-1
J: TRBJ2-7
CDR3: ATSLRAYSYEQY

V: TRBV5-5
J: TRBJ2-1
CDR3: ASSQHPDQMEQF

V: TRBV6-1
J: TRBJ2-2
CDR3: ASIGQGAGDGELF

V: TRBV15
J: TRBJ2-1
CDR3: ATSREWKDEQF

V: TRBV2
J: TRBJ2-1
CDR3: ASTGTSGGNVQF

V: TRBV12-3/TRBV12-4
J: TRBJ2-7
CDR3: ASSLEGSLYTYEQY

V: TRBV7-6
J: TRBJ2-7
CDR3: ASSPGQGYTAYEQY

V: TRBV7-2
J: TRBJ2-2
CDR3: ASSLAWNLNTGELF

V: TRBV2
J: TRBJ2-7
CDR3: ASSGLPAYYEQY

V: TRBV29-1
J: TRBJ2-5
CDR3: SVGIWETQY

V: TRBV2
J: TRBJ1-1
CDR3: ASSEFGGGSGTEAF

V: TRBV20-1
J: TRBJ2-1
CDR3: SARDTSGIVYEQF

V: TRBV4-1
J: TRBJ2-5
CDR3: ASSQRQGAETQY

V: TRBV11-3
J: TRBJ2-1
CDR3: ASSGRRPVSSYNEQF

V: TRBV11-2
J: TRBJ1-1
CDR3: ASSLPGLGLLNTEAF

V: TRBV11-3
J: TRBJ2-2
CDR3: ASRGANTGELF

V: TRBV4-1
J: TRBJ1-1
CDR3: ASRQGTGEGNTEAF

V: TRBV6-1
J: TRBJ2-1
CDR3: ASSEEDRRALEGNEQF

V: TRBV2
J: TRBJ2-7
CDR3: ASSDEGGLSGPEQY

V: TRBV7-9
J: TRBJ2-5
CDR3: ASRIDLETQY

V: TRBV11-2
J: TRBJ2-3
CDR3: ASSLDNTQY

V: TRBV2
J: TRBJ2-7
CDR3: ASSEPDLNTYEQY

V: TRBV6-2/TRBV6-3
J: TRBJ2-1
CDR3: ASSYSGGRVIEQF

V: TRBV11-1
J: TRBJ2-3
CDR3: ASSLLAGGPPYTDTQY

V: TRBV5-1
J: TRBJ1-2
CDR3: ASSPDRDGYT

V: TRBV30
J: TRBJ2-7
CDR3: AWSGTRRHEQY